This T cell receptor beta chain appears in the sequencing data of a study of blood T cell repertoires in COVID-19. Across the whole study: Sites in the United States, Italy and Spain provided acute and convalescent COVID-19 samples. From T cells, B-cell-depleted T cells, or PBMCs came the material, which was cDNA or gDNA.

Participant reports of clinical history set cohort assignment. Clones were read by immunoSEQ multiplex PCR, and TCRdb kept only the in-frame ones, dropping some. The sample holds under 350,000 clones, 70% to 90% seen once. Per the germline V gene, CDR1 is MNHEY and CDR2 is SVGAGI. The CDR3 consists of 14 residues. V was clipped by 0 bases and J by 5 bases, with 11 bases between them. The rearrangement links TRBV6-5 to TRBJ2-7, with D possibly being TRBD2 (6 bases). The source of this sequence is a woman in her thirties or forties with acute COVID-19. The sample consisted of PBMCs or T cells enriched from blood (not recorded which). The DNA for the CDR3 is TGTGCCAGCAGTTACTCCGGGACTTTTGACGAGCAGTACTTC. As protein: CASSYSGTFDEQYF.